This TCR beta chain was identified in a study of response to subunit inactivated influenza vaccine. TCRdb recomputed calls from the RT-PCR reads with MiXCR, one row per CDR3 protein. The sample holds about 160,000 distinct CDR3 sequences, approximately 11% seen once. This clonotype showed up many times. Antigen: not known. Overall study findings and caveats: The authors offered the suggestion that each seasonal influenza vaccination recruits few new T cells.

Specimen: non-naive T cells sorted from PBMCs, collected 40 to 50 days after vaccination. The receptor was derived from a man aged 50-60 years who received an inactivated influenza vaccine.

In DNA, the CDR3 is TGTGCCACATCTCGGGCTAGCGGAGTAGATACGCAGTATTTT. Amino acids: CATSRASGVDTQYF. The V gene is TRBV3-1, the J gene TRBJ2-3; 7 bases are shared with TRBD2. The trim removed 10 bases at V and 5 bases at J, leaving 12 bases unmatched. CDR1 and CDR2 from the germline V gene are LGHDT and YNNKEL (reference sequence). The CDR3 contains 14 residues.